This T cell receptor (beta chain) was sequenced for a study of CD8 T cells in Susac syndrome. Roughly 0.5 to 1 ug RNA was reverse transcribed with random hexamers. TCRdb analysed the immunoSEQ multiplex PCR reads with MiXCR anew, one entry per CDR3 protein. Of around 150,000 distinct CDR3 sequences listed, more than 85% are singletons. The CDR3 extends over 15 amino acids. The V gene end was trimmed by 1 base and the J gene end by 5 bases; junction bases not matched to a gene: 7. Germline lookup yields CDR1 MNHEY and CDR2 SMNVEV (reference sequence). The chain employs TRBV27 and TRBJ2-7; 8 positions match TRBD1. This TCR derives from a human donor with Susac syndrome. The sample consisted of CD8+ T cells from PBMCs. The CDR3 region has the DNA TGTGCCAGCAGTTTATTCCCGGACAGGGCTAACGAGCAGTACTTC. It is translated as CASSLFPDRANEQYF.